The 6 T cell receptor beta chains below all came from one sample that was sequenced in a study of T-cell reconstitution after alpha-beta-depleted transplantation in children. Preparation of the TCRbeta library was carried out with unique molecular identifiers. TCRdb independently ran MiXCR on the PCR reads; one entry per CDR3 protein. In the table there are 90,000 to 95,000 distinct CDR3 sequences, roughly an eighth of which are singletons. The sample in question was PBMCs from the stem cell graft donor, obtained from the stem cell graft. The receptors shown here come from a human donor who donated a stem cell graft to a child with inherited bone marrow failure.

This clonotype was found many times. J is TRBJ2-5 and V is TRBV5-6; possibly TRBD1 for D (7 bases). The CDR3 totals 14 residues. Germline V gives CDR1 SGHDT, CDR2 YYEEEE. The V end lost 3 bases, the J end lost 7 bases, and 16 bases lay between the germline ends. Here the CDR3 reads CASSSTGRSATQYF. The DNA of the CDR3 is TGTGCCAGCAGCTCGACAGGGAGGTCGGCGACCCAGTACTTC.

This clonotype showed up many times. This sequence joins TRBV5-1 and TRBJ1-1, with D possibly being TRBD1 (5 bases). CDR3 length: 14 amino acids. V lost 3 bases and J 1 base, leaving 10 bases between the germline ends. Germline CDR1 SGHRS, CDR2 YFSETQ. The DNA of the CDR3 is TGCGCCAGCAGCTCCCGGACACAGAACACTGAAGCTTTCTTT. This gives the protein CASSSRTQNTEAFF.

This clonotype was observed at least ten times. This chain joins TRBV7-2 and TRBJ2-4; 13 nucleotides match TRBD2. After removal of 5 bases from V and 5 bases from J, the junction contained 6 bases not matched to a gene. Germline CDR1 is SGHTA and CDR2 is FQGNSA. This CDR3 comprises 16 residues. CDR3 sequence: CASSRTSGGVQNIQYF. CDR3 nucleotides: TGTGCCAGCAGCAGAACTAGCGGGGGGGTCCAAAACATTCAGTACTTC. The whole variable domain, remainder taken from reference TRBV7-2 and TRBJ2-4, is GAGVSQSPSNKVTEKGKDVELRCDPISGHTALYWYRQSLGQGLEFLIYFQGNSAPDKSGLPSDRFSAERTGGSVSTLTIQRTQQEDSAVYLCASSRTSGGVQNIQYFGAGTRLSVL.

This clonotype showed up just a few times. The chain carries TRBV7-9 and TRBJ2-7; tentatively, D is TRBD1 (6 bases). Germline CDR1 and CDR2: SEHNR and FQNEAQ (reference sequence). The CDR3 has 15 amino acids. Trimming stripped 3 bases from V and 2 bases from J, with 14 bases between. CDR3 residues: CASSLGQGLTYEQYF. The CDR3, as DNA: TGTGCCAGCAGCTTGGGGCAGGGGCTGACCTACGAGCAGTACTTC.

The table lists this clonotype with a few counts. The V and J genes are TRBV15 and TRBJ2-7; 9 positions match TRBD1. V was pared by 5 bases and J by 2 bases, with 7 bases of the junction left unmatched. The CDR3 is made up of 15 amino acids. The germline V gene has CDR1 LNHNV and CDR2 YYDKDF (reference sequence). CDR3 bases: TGTGCCACCAGCCGCCGGACAGGGGAGGCCTACGAGCAGTACTTC. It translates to CATSRRTGEAYEQYF.

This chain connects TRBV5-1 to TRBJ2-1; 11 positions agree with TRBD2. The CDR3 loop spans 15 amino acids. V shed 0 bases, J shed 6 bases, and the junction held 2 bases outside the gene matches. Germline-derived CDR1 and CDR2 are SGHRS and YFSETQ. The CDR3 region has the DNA TGCGCCAGCAGCTTGGGGACTAGCGGGCCCAATGAGCAGTTCTTC. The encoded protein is CASSLGTSGPNEQFF.